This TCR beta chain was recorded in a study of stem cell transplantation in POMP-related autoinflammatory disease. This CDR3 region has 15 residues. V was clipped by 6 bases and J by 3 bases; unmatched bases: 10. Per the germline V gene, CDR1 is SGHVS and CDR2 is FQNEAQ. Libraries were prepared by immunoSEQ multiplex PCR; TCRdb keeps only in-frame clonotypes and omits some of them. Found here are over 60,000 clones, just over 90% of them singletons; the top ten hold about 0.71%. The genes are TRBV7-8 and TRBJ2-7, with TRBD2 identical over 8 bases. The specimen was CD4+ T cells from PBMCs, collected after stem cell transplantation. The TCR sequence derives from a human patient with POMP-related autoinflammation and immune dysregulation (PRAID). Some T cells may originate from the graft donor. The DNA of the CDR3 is TGTGCCAGCAGGCCCTCGAGACTAGCGAACTACGAGCAGTACTTC. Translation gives CASRPSRLANYEQYF.